The rows below give T cell receptor beta chains drawn from one sample of a study of cytomegalovirus exposure and HLA in healthy donors. Some clones are missing from TCRdb's copy, which holds only in-frame ones; the method was immunoSEQ multiplex PCR. This repertoire shows about 95,000 clones, about two thirds found once; its top ten account for just over 8%. The source material was PBMCs. The receptors originated from a man aged 55 to 70 in good health and CMV-seronegative. Each CDR3 is given without its conserved first and last residue. Each record gives: V gene, CDR3 length, CDR3 protein.

>TRBV20-1|9
SASPGDEQY
>TRBV28|13
ASSSTGGATGELF
>TRBV6-5|13
ASSYFVGSSYEQY
>TRBV7-2|14
ASSIRLAASTDTQY
>TRBV28|16
ASSSPSPTSGGYYEQY
>TRBV19|12
ASSIRPQGDTQY
>TRBV4-3|13
ASSQDSRVREKLF
>TRBV7-9|12
ASSQGQRNQPQH
>TRBV5-4|13
ASSPTSGAAYEQY
>TRBV5-4|13
ASSTSPGGANVLT
>TRBV4-3|11
ASSQLTGSEQY
>TRBV15|12
ATSQSRTETEAF
>TRBV2|11
ASSEGGGQPQH
>TRBV11-2|9
ASSFPVEQY
>TRBV7-6|10
ASSERGNEQF
>TRBV27|15
ASSLDTGTSGSNEQF
>TRBV2|11
ASKERTGVGYT
>TRBV5-4|13
ASSFPGTRVYEQY
>TRBV2|15
ASSYPTPREGNTEAF
>TRBV28|12
ASSLSGTQETQY
>TRBV7-9|12
ASSTGGISYEQY
>TRBV6-6|13
ASSNPGQSNQPQH
>TRBV5-1|18
ASSLVPGGQGAESRTEAF
>TRBV25-1|11
ASTRQGAYEQY
>TRBV9|12
ASSVQGAGETQY
>TRBV10-2|12
ASNEAGSTDTQY
>TRBV15|13
ATREGGGEADTQY
>TRBV6-1|11
ASMTSSTYEQY
>TRBV29-1|11
SVDPTTGNGYT
>TRBV7-8|11
ASSPSSAHEQF
>TRBV5-1|14
ASSLADYSGANVLT
>TRBV6-5|13
ASSYSGHPNTEAF
>TRBV29-1|10
SVRDRPYEQY
>TRBV5-6|11
ASSLAGGSPLH
>TRBV19|12
ASSKSRSQETQY
>TRBV7-8|11
ASSLVRQDGAF
>TRBV7-9|16
ASSLEGDRGLRVTEAF
>TRBV9|11
ASRGTSPNEQF
>TRBV6-5|9
ASTDGGKLF
>TRBV7-9|12
AGEGGQGPDTIY
>TRBV6-5|14
ASSYSGLAGSNEQF
>TRBV11-3|12
ASSQTGQDNEQF
>TRBV29-1|12
SGGRLAGYNEQF
>TRBV6-5|13
ASSYSVGNRETQY
>TRBV6-1|12
AGSGRAETGELF
>TRBV7-6|12
ASSLGDTTDTQY
>TRBV11-2|13
ASSAEPGDPEKLF
>TRBV7-2|10
ASSLPNQPQH
>TRBV5-1|12
ASSLEFNPGEQF
>TRBV18|15
ASSPTSGAANTGELF
>TRBV11-2|12
ASSLFGPTYEQY
>TRBV30|11
AWSVGGWETQY
>TRBV7-9|10
SSSLITDTQY
>TRBV18|12
ASSPGASGNTIY
>TRBV19|14
ASSIVSGEPGNTIY